These 23 T cell receptor beta chains share one sample of origin, sequenced in a study of T cell repertoires in cytomegalovirus infection. These receptors' antigens are unknown. One entry per CDR3 protein results from TCRdb running MiXCR on the reads. The profile shows about 24,000 distinct CDR3 sequences, more than 20% of them singletons. The sample was CD8+ T cells from cultured PBMCs, taken from culture after CMV antigen stimulation. These receptors were collected from a human donor in good health (CMV status not recorded). Some clones in this sample may be carry-over from other donors' samples.

This clonotype was seen repeatedly, ten times or more. The V call is TRBV19, the J call TRBJ1-2, with a tentative D call TRBD1 (5 bases). The CDR3 loop spans 14 amino acids. V shed 1 base and J shed 4 bases, with 10 bases lying between them. Per germline, CDR1 LNHDA and CDR2 SQIVND (reference sequence). This CDR3 reads CASSIVGGAYGYTF. For the CDR3, the DNA is TGTGCCAGTAGTATAGTTGGAGGGGCCTATGGCTACACCTTC.

This clonotype was counted only a few times. The chain is built from TRBV10-3 and TRBJ2-7, with 8 bases that match TRBD1. The CDR3 has 15 amino acids. V dropped 10 bases and J dropped 6; count of bases not matched to a gene: 17. The germline V gene encodes CDR1 ENHRY and CDR2 SYGVKD. The CDR3 DNA follows: TGTGCCACCGTCGGACAGGGCGCCACTAGAGGCGAGCAGTACTTC. It translates to CATVGQGATRGEQYF.

The CDR3 region is CASSADRGRGTGELFF. The CDR3 coding sequence is TGTGCCAGCTCAGCCGACAGGGGGCGCGGCACCGGGGAGCTGTTTTTT. V is TRBV18 and J is TRBJ2-2; TRBD1 matches 10 bases. Germline V gene sequence: CDR1 KGHSH, CDR2 LQKENI. After removal of 5 bases from V and 4 bases from J, the junction contained 7 bases not matched to a gene. This CDR3 is 16 amino acids long. The variable domain in full, with the rest retrieved from reference TRBV18 and TRBJ2-2, is NAGVMQNPRHLVRRRGQEARLRCSPMKGHSHVYWYRQLPEEGLKFMVYLQKENIIDESGMPKERFSAEFPKEGPSILRIQQVVRGDSAAYFCASSADRGRGTGELFFGEGSRLTVL.

This clonotype was counted only a few times. The genes are TRBV18 and TRBJ2-7; 8 bases match TRBD1. CDR1 is KGHSH and CDR2 is LQKENI in the germline V gene. The CDR3 is 14 amino acids. The ends lost 2 bases at V and 2 bases at J; junction bases unmatched: 2. The CDR3 here is CASSPRQGTYEQYF. The CDR3 DNA reads as TGTGCCAGCTCACCAAGACAGGGGACCTACGAGCAGTACTTC.

In its sample, this clonotype was seen a few times. This chain joins TRBV10-3 and TRBJ2-5; perhaps TRBD1 as D (6 bases). This CDR3 contains 13 residues. Germline CDR1 reads ENHRY; CDR2 reads SYGVKD. Trimming took off 5 bases at V and 5 bases at J, with 12 bases between the two ends. The CDR3 reads CAISRDILETQYF. The CDR3 DNA reads as TGTGCCATCAGTCGGGACATTTTGGAGACCCAGTACTTC.

The chain has TRBV15 and TRBJ1-1, with D perhaps matching TRBD1 (5 bases). CDR3 length equals 15 residues. Germline CDR1 reads LNHNV; CDR2 reads YYDKDF (reference sequence). The ends were cut back, 3 bases at V and 0 bases at J, with 11 bases in the middle. The CDR3 loop is CATSSTGVMNTEAFF. DNA for the CDR3: TGTGCCACCAGCAGCACGGGGGTCATGAACACTGAAGCTTTCTTT.

This clonotype was found many times. The gene calls are TRBV7-6 and TRBJ2-3; TRBD2 aligns across 9 bases. V lost 5 bases, J lost 2 bases, and 5 bases stayed unmatched. Germline values: CDR1 SGHVS, CDR2 FNYEAQ. The CDR3 runs 15 residues. CDR3: CASSPLAGLTDTQYF. CDR3 DNA sequence: TGTGCCAGCAGCCCCCTAGCGGGGCTCACAGATACGCAGTATTTT.

The chain has TRBV27 and TRBJ1-1; TRBD1 aligns across 8 bases. Germline CDR1 and CDR2: MNHEY and SMNVEV (reference sequence). The length of the CDR3 is 12 residues. J was trimmed by 4 bases and V by 7 bases; bases with no gene match: 2. This CDR3 is CASKTGATEAFF. CDR3 DNA: TGTGCCAGCAAGACAGGGGCCACTGAAGCTTTCTTT.

This clonotype was detected only a few times. This chain joins TRBV12-3 or TRBV12-4 and TRBJ2-3, with 10 bases aligning to TRBD2. There are 16 residues in the CDR3. The V gene end was trimmed by 2 bases and the J gene end by 5 bases; junction bases not matched to a gene: 7. CDR3 in amino acids: CASSLILAGALDTQYF. In DNA form, the CDR3 reads TGTGCCAGCAGTTTAATCCTAGCGGGGGCCCTAGATACGCAGTATTTT.

V and J are TRBV6-5 and TRBJ2-2; 11 nucleotides line up with TRBD1. The trim removed 2 bases at V and 6 bases at J, leaving 8 bases unmatched. Germline V gene sequence: CDR1 MNHEY, CDR2 SVGAGI. The CDR3 totals 17 residues. The CDR3 DNA sequence: TGTGCCAGCAGTTACGTACCCGGGACAGGGGGTCCCGGGGAGCTGTTTTTT. As protein: CASSYVPGTGGPGELFF.

The chain combines TRBV15 with TRBJ2-1; 9 bases are a match to TRBD1. Germline V gene lookup returns CDR1 LNHNV and CDR2 YYDKDF (reference sequence). V lost 5 bases and J lost 5; bases outside the gene matches: 10. The CDR3 is made up of 16 amino acids. CDR3 DNA sequence: TGTGCCACCAGCGGAACTGGACAGGGGCTGGACAATGAGCAGTTCTTC. This sequence encodes CATSGTGQGLDNEQFF.

This clonotype was recorded at least ten times. This chain connects TRBV6-1 to TRBJ1-2; 12 bases agree with TRBD1. With V trimmed by 4 bases and J by 3 bases, 9 bases remained unmatched. This CDR3 is built from 17 residues. Germline V gene lookup returns CDR1 MNHNS and CDR2 SASEGT. The CDR3 sequence: CASSAREGTGGDYGYTF. Written as DNA, the CDR3 is TGTGCCAGCAGTGCCCGAGAGGGGACAGGGGGCGACTATGGCTACACCTTC.

This clonotype has a count of ten or more. The V call is TRBV4-1, the J call TRBJ1-2, with 8 bases aligning to TRBD1. V shed 5 bases, J shed 8 bases, and the junction held 13 bases outside the gene matches. Germline V gives CDR1 MGHRA, CDR2 YSYEKL. The CDR3 is 15 residues long. The CDR3: CASSASQGAFGGYTF. CDR3 bases: TGCGCCAGCAGCGCCTCTCAGGGGGCGTTTGGCGGCTACACCTTC.

This clonotype showed up just a few times. This sequence joins TRBV11-1 and TRBJ2-1, with TRBD2 matching 12 bases. CDR1 and CDR2 from the germline V gene are SGHAT and FQDESV (reference sequence). This CDR3 is built from 17 residues. J was trimmed by 2 bases and V by 4 bases; bases with no gene match: 6. The CDR3 loop reads CASSSRSSGGAYNEQFF. In nucleotides, the CDR3 is TGTGCCAGCAGCTCGCGGTCTAGCGGGGGGGCCTACAATGAGCAGTTCTTC.

The table lists this clonotype with many counts. The chain combines TRBV7-2 with TRBJ2-7; 9 bases map to TRBD2. CDR3 size: 18 residues. The J segment lost 3 bases and the V segment lost 5 bases, leaving 17 bases of the junction unmatched. Germline V gene lookup returns CDR1 SGHTA and CDR2 FQGNSA. DNA of the CDR3: TGTGCCAGCAGCCTAAACCCCGACTCTAGCGGGGTACACTACGAGCAGTACTTC. Its protein product is CASSLNPDSSGVHYEQYF.

This clonotype was counted at least ten times. V usage is TRBV7-2 and J usage is TRBJ1-1, with 11 bases matching TRBD1. V lost 5 bases to trimming and J lost 1 base; unmatched junction nucleotides: 15. There are 19 residues in the CDR3. The germline gives CDR1 SGHTA, CDR2 FQGNSA. CDR3 loop: CASSPLWGAGQGGNTEAFF. The DNA for the CDR3 is TGTGCCAGCAGCCCCCTGTGGGGAGCGGGACAGGGGGGGAACACTGAAGCTTTCTTT.

The chain uses TRBV6-1 and TRBJ1-5, with no clear D. The CDR3 has 15 residues. Trimming took 1 base from V and 5 from J, leaving 12 bases between them. The V gene's germline CDR1 is MNHNS and CDR2 SASEGT. CDR3 DNA: TGTGCCAGCAGTGAAGGCCCTGTCCGGGATCAGCCCCAGCATTTT. It specifies CASSEGPVRDQPQHF.

On this clonotype: Being one base from a much bigger clone, this may be a read error. The chain combines TRBV19 with TRBJ1-5, with D hard to call. The CDR3 has 13 residues. Per the germline V gene, CDR1 is LNHDA and CDR2 is SQIVND (reference sequence). In nucleotides, the CDR3 is TGTGACAGTAGTATGGAGGGCAATCAGCCCCAGCATTTT. Translating gives CDSSMEGNQPQHF.

This clonotype was seen repeatedly, ten times or more. V gene TRBV2 combines with J gene TRBJ1-1; 9 bases match TRBD1. Trimming at V came to 3 bases and at J to 6 bases, leaving 8 bases not matched to a gene. The CDR3 covers 15 residues. Germline V CDR1 and CDR2: SNHLY, FYNNEI. CDR3 in DNA: TGTGCCAGCAGTGACTACAGGGGGCGGCTAGCTGAAGCTTTCTTT. As protein: CASSDYRGRLAEAFF.

In this sample, this clonotype turned up many times. V gene TRBV7-2 combines with J gene TRBJ1-2, with 12 bases aligning to TRBD1. V dropped 3 bases and J dropped 5; count of bases not matched to a gene: 7. Germline loops: CDR1 SGHTA, CDR2 FQGNSA. The CDR3 length is 16 residues. CDR3 coding DNA: TGTGCCAGCAGCTTGGATCCGGGACAGGGGGCTTATGGCTACACCTTC. As protein: CASSLDPGQGAYGYTF.

This clonotype was seen many times. The gene calls are TRBV7-6 and TRBJ2-1; 13 bases fit TRBD2. Germline V gene data show CDR1 as SGHVS and CDR2 as FNYEAQ. CDR3 size: 15 residues. J gave up 8 bases and V 6 bases, and 7 bases lay outside the gene matches. The CDR3 region has the DNA TGTGCCAGCAGAAAACTAGCGGGGGGGCTGGATGAGCAGTTCTTC. Its protein product is CASRKLAGGLDEQFF. Together with reference TRBV7-6 and TRBJ2-1, the CDR3 gives the full variable domain: GAGVSQSPRYKVTKRGQDVALRCDPISGHVSLYWYRQALGQGPEFLTYFNYEAQQDKSGLPNDRFSAERPEGSISTLTIQRTEQRDSAMYRCASRKLAGGLDEQFFGPGTRLTVL.

The chain links TRBV7-9 to TRBJ1-2, with D unresolved. CDR3 size: 15 residues. Germline V gene sequence: CDR1 SEHNR, CDR2 FQNEAQ (reference sequence). Trimming cost V 5 bases and J 7 bases, with 20 bases left between them. This chain's CDR3 is CASSPPSDHMFGYTF. The CDR3 DNA reads as TGTGCCAGCAGCCCACCCTCGGACCATATGTTTGGCTACACCTTC.

Only one count was recorded for this clonotype. The chain links TRBV2 to TRBJ2-5; 7 bases map to TRBD2. The CDR3 sequence is 13 residues long. The V gene's germline CDR1 is SNHLY and CDR2 FYNNEI. V dropped 7 bases and J dropped 2; count of bases not matched to a gene: 4. In nucleotides, the CDR3 is TGTGCCAGCAACTGGGGGGGACAAGAGACCCAGTACTTC. Residues: CASNWGGQETQYF. Full variable domain (remainder filled in from reference TRBV2 and TRBJ2-5): EPEVTQTPSHQVTQMGQEVILRCVPISNHLYFYWYRQILGQKVEFLVSFYNNEISEKSEIFDDQFSVERPDGSNFTLKIRSTKLEDSAMYFCASNWGGQETQYFGPGTRLLVL.